The clone carrying this T cell receptor beta chain was seen a handful of times. Its antigen remains unknown. CDR1 is MGHRA and CDR2 is YSYEKL in the germline V gene. V was shortened by 5 bases and J by 0 bases, with 11 bases between the two germline ends. The CDR3 covers 15 residues. RNA extraction was followed by reverse transcription into cDNA, which acted as the sequencing template. Clones were sequenced by immunoSEQ multiplex PCR, and TCRdb holds only the in-frame ones, with some missing. The sample holds 150,000 to 200,000 clones, roughly three fifths seen once. This sample is drawn from a study of CD8+ T cells in alopecia areata. The study, taken as a whole, reports: Normal scalp had lower clonality than lesional scalp, with alopecia totalis/universalis lesions showing this most strongly.

As for treatment: oral pan-JAK inhibitor, 5-10 mg twice daily. This receptor was identified in a human donor with alopecia areata. The chain couples TRBV4-1 to TRBJ2-4; D is perhaps TRBD2 (6 bases). The sequencing used CD4+ T cells sorted from blood, collected around week 50, from a patient treated with tofacitinib. The CDR3: CASSLTRGAKNIQYF. The CDR3 DNA is TGCGCCAGCAGCTTAACGCGGGGAGCCAAAAACATTCAGTACTTC.